This T cell receptor (beta chain) appears in the sequencing data of a study of HIV-infected patients and healthy controls. In its sample, this clonotype was seen many times. Its antigen is currently unknown. The CDR3 sequence is 17 residues long. Between the trimmed V and J ends, which lost 0 bases and 1 base, there was a span of 13 bases. Germline values: CDR1 GTSNPN, CDR2 SVGIG (reference sequence). Study conclusions and caveats: HIV+ repertoires were severely depleted of MAIT alpha-chain CDR3s, unlike healthy controls. Eight alpha and eight beta V genes differed significantly in mean usage between HIV-infected patients and controls. Donor HLA types were not determined in the study.

Alpha and beta constant-region primers primed reverse transcription of approximately 500 ng RNA. Separate chain-specific third strand synthesis with multiplexing indices produced the alpha and beta libraries. A 5' RACE adapter with a random hexamer and the SP2 primer site was joined to cDNA. TCRdb re-called the 5' RACE reads through MiXCR, storing one row per CDR3 protein. Among about 10,000 distinct CDR3 sequences, around 6% were seen once, and the ten largest hold roughly 28%. Roughly three months, about 14 weeks, into antiretroviral therapy, follow-up blood was collected. Whole blood was used without fractionation, so all unsorted peripheral T cells were included.

This sequence originates from an adult with HIV infection. The donor label of this sample is uncertain. The sample here was blood, taken during antiretroviral therapy. This rearrangement joins TRBV30 to TRBJ2-6, with D possibly matching TRBD2 (6 bases). The CDR3 nucleotides are TGTGCCTGGAGTGTAGCTTGGAGCGGGTCTGGGGCCAACGTCCTGACTTTC. It encodes CAWSVAWSGSGANVLTF.